The rows below give T cell receptor beta chains drawn from one sample of a study of shared clonotypes between healthy human individuals. The assay was immunoSEQ multiplex PCR, and TCRdb's table has in-frame clones only and misses some. The table shows over 700,000 clones, with approximately 72% occurring only once. Material: memory CD4+ T cells sorted from blood. The receptors shown here come from a young woman in good health. Both conserved end residues are part of each CDR3. The D gene is left open where the match is weak. Not all rows give a size; the values are once, few, many and, for expanded clones, a class.

clone_size	v_call	d_call	j_call	cdr3_nt	cdr3_aa
NA	TRBV5-1	NA	TRBJ2-5	TGCGCCAGCAGCTTTGGTCAAGAGACCCAGTACTTC	CASSFGQETQYF
NA	TRBV6-4	TRBD2	TRBJ2-7	TGTGCCAGAGGAGCGGGAGAAATCGACGAGCAGTACTTC	CARGAGEIDEQYF
NA	TRBV29-1	NA	TRBJ2-5	TGCAGCTGGGGTGGCTTCCAAGAGACCCAGTACTTC	CSWGGFQETQYF
once	TRBV7-9	NA	TRBJ2-7	TGTGCCAGCAGCCTAGGAGGGTACTACGAGCAGTACTTC	CASSLGGYYEQYF
once	TRBV7-2	TRBD1	TRBJ2-7	TGTGCCAGCAGCAGGGGACAGGGCCTGGTGAACGAGCAGTACTTC	CASSRGQGLVNEQYF
NA	TRBV28	NA	TRBJ1-4	TGTGCCAGCAGTAGATTAGGTGGGCCCCTAAGTGGGGAAAAACTGTTTTTT	CASSRLGGPLSGEKLFF
NA	TRBV6-1	NA	TRBJ1-5	TGTGCCAGCAGGGAGGGATATCAGCCCCAGCATTTT	CASREGYQPQHF
NA	TRBV28	TRBD2	TRBJ2-2	TGTGCCAGCAGTTACCAGCGGGAGTCGAACACCGGGGAGCTGTTTTTT	CASSYQRESNTGELFF
NA	TRBV9	NA	TRBJ1-1	TGTGCCAGCAGCGTAGGGAGTGGGAGCCCTGAAGCTTTCTTT	CASSVGSGSPEAFF
NA	TRBV5-1	TRBD1	TRBJ2-2	TGCGCCAGCAGCGTGGCCGGGACAGGGGGATCTGGGGAGCTGTTTTTT	CASSVAGTGGSGELFF
NA	TRBV12-5	NA	TRBJ2-2	TGTGCTAGTGGTTTGGTCCTCGACTTAACAATCGGGGAGCTGTTTTTT	CASGLVLDLTIGELFF
many	TRBV10-3	NA	TRBJ1-1	TGTGCCATCGGAGGAAACACTGAAGCTTTCTTT	CAIGGNTEAFF
NA	TRBV5-4	NA	TRBJ1-2	TGTGCCAGCAGCTTGGGACAGGTTGGGTCCTATGGCTACACCTTC	CASSLGQVGSYGYTF
few	TRBV7-9	TRBD1	TRBJ2-7	TGTGCCAGCAGCTTATTTGGGACAGGGGGGTACGAGCAGTACTTC	CASSLFGTGGYEQYF
NA	TRBV11-2	NA	TRBJ2-7	TGTGCCAGCGCTGGAGTAGTCTACGAGCAGTACTTC	CASAGVVYEQYF
NA	TRBV28	TRBD1	TRBJ2-7	TGTGCCAGCCATGGACAGGGACCTACCTACGAGCAGTACTTC	CASHGQGPTYEQYF
NA	TRBV21-1	NA	TRBJ1-3	TGTGCCAGCAGCAAACAGGACAGGGCAGGAAACACCATATATTTT	CASSKQDRAGNTIYF
NA	TRBV7-9	NA	TRBJ2-5	TGTGCCAGCAGCTTAGATCCGGGAGTACTCCAAGAGACCCAGTACTTC	CASSLDPGVLQETQYF
NA	TRBV30	NA	TRBJ1-2	TGTGCCTCAAACAGGCGGGTTGGGGGCTACACCTTC	CASNRRVGGYTF
NA	TRBV14	NA	TRBJ2-3	TGTGCCAGCAGCCAAGATTGGGGAGATACGCAGTATTTT	CASSQDWGDTQYF
once	TRBV2	NA	TRBJ2-6	TGTGCCAGCAGTGCTCGGTCTGGGGCCAACGTCCTGACTTTC	CASSARSGANVLTF
NA	TRBV27	TRBD2	TRBJ2-3	TGTGCCAGCAGCCTCGGACTAGCGGAGACAGATACGCAGTATTTT	CASSLGLAETDTQYF
once	TRBV6-1	TRBD1	TRBJ1-2	TGTGCCAGCAGTGATCCACGAGGACAGGGCTACTATGGCTACACCTTC	CASSDPRGQGYYGYTF